The rows below give T cell receptor beta chains drawn from one sample of a study of CD8+ T cells in alopecia areata. Clones were read by immunoSEQ multiplex PCR, and TCRdb kept only the in-frame ones, dropping some. The data contain about 210,000 clones, 64% of them singletons. The specimen was CD4+ T cells sorted from blood, collected at week 4, from a patient treated with tofacitinib. These receptors were obtained from a human donor with alopecia areata. The CDR3 runs from the conserved cysteine through the conserved F or W. The D gene is left open where the match is weak. Part of the rows lack a size; the others show once, few, many or a class for expanded clones.

V	D	size	J	CDR3	DNA
TRBV7-9	.	few	TRBJ1-1	CASSPGPVEAFF	TGTGCCAGCAGCCCCGGACCGGTTGAAGCTTTCTTT
TRBV2	TRBD2	.	TRBJ2-1	CASSVRLAGNEQFF	TGTGCCAGCAGTGTCCGACTAGCGGGGAATGAGCAGTTCTTC
TRBV7-2	TRBD1	.	TRBJ1-5	CASSPRTGAYQPQHF	TGTGCCAGCAGCCCGCGGACAGGGGCTTATCAGCCCCAGCATTTT
TRBV18	.	.	TRBJ1-3	CASSPMQGSSAGNTIYF	TGTGCCAGCTCACCGATGCAGGGGAGTTCTGCTGGAAACACCATATATTTT
TRBV5-6	.	.	TRBJ2-1	CASSHRHRGADSYNEQFF	TGTGCCAGCAGCCACCGTCATCGGGGTGCCGACTCCTACAATGAGCAGTTCTTC
TRBV7-9	TRBD2	few	TRBJ2-1	CASSYSGGSVGEQFF	TGTGCCAGCAGCTATAGCGGGGGTTCTGTGGGTGAGCAGTTCTTC
TRBV30	.	few	TRBJ2-7	CAWSVDSLGEQYF	TGTGCCTGGAGTGTGGACTCGTTGGGGGAGCAGTACTTC
TRBV4-2	.	.	TRBJ1-5	CASSQVGHGQPQHF	TGTGCCAGCAGCCAAGTGGGCCACGGACAGCCCCAGCATTTT
TRBV6-5	TRBD2	.	TRBJ2-5	CASSYYPGLAEETQYF	TGTGCCAGCAGTTACTATCCGGGACTAGCGGAAGAGACCCAGTACTTC
TRBV18	.	few	TRBJ1-2	CASSSDPRTRGYTF	TGTGCCAGCTCATCTGACCCCAGAACGCGTGGCTACACCTTC
TRBV11-2	.	.	TRBJ2-1	CASSLDPPPGQQFF	TGTGCCAGCAGCTTAGATCCCCCGCCAGGACAGCAGTTCTTC
TRBV19	TRBD2	few	TRBJ2-3	CASRSGGAGTDTQYF	TGTGCCAGTAGAAGCGGGGGGGCGGGCACAGATACGCAGTATTTT
TRBV13	TRBD1	.	TRBJ2-1	CASSSTGGGNEQFF	TGTGCCAGCAGCTCGACAGGGGGCGGCAATGAGCAGTTCTTC
TRBV30	.	.	TRBJ1-6	CAWHISSYNSPLHF	TGTGCCTGGCACATATCATCCTATAATTCACCCCTCCACTTT
TRBV29-1	TRBD1	.	TRBJ1-6	CSVAKDRENSPLHF	TGCAGCGTCGCTAAGGACAGGGAAAATTCACCCCTCCACTTT
TRBV10-2	TRBD1	few	TRBJ2-5	CASNVLGTGGETQYF	TGCGCCAGCAACGTATTGGGGACAGGGGGAGAGACCCAGTACTTC
TRBV6-6	.	few	TRBJ2-5	CASSYSGEQETQYF	TGTGCCAGCAGTTACTCAGGAGAACAAGAGACCCAGTACTTC
TRBV2	.	once	TRBJ1-5	CASSSQAQPQHF	TGTGCCAGCAGTTCCCAGGCGCAGCCCCAGCATTTT
TRBV29-1	.	.	TRBJ2-2	CSAAQGPTVTGELFF	TGCAGCGCGGCGCAGGGACCAACTGTCACCGGGGAGCTGTTTTTT
TRBV6-6	.	few	TRBJ1-4	CASGTEGLGNEKLFF	TGTGCCAGCGGAACAGAGGGGCTGGGAAATGAAAAACTGTTTTTT
TRBV2	.	.	TRBJ1-1	CASSPQGWDTEAFF	TGTGCCAGCAGCCCACAGGGTTGGGACACTGAAGCTTTCTTT
TRBV5-6	TRBD1	once	TRBJ2-1	CASSWGQSQFF	TGTGCCAGCAGCTGGGGACAGTCCCAGTTCTTC
TRBV29-1	.	.	TRBJ2-7	CSIASQTGRKISEQYF	TGCAGCATCGCGTCCCAAACGGGACGGAAAATTTCGGAGCAGTACTTC
TRBV15	.	once	TRBJ1-5	CATSSKGTKIGGSNQPQHF	TGTGCCACCAGCAGTAAGGGGACAAAGATAGGTGGTAGCAATCAGCCCCAGCATTTT
TRBV19	.	few	TRBJ1-5	CASSQKVDGHQPQHF	TGTGCCAGTAGTCAAAAAGTGGACGGGCATCAGCCCCAGCATTTT
TRBV5-6	.	.	TRBJ2-1	CASSFVTDEQFF	TGTGCCAGCAGCTTTGTTACTGATGAGCAGTTCTTC
TRBV13	TRBD1	few	TRBJ2-3	CASSSLSRTGLTDTQYF	TGTGCCAGCAGCTCCCTTTCCCGGACAGGGCTAACAGATACGCAGTATTTT
TRBV29-1	.	once	TRBJ2-5	CSVGSGHLQETQYF	TGCAGCGTTGGATCAGGGCACCTCCAAGAGACCCAGTACTTC
TRBV6-5	TRBD1	.	TRBJ2-7	CASSRDRGSGEQYF	TGTGCCAGCAGTCGGGACAGGGGCTCGGGGGAGCAGTACTTC
TRBV7-2	.	.	TRBJ1-2	CASSSGAGGHYGYTF	TGTGCCAGCAGCTCGGGGGCCGGGGGCCACTATGGCTACACCTTC
TRBV7-2	.	.	TRBJ1-1	CASSLEENTEAFF	TGTGCCAGCAGCTTAGAGGAGAACACTGAAGCTTTCTTT
TRBV10-3	.	.	TRBJ1-4	CAISESEGKLFF	TGTGCCATCAGTGAGTCGGAGGGAAAACTGTTTTTT
TRBV9	TRBD1	.	TRBJ2-3	CASSEQGFVSTDTQYF	TGTGCCAGCAGCGAACAGGGGTTCGTGAGCACAGATACGCAGTATTTT
TRBV30	TRBD1	.	TRBJ1-2	CAWHHRDSGGYTF	TGTGCCTGGCACCACCGGGACAGCGGAGGCTACACCTTC
TRBV9	.	.	TRBJ2-5	CASSVDLGGTQYF	TGTGCCAGCAGCGTCGACTTGGGAGGGACCCAGTACTTC
TRBV18	TRBD1	.	TRBJ1-1	CASSLSTGTGGTEAFF	TGTGCCAGCTCACTCAGCACCGGGACAGGGGGCACTGAAGCTTTCTTT
TRBV30	.	few	TRBJ2-5	CAWRSRDYQETQYF	TGTGCCTGGAGAAGCAGGGACTACCAAGAGACCCAGTACTTC
TRBV11-2	.	few	TRBJ2-7	CASSTDWGVVQYF	TGTGCCAGCAGCACTGATTGGGGGGTAGTGCAGTACTTC
TRBV30	TRBD1	once	TRBJ1-5	CAWSRQGSVGAQHF	TGTGCCTGGAGCCGACAGGGTTCTGTAGGGGCCCAGCATTTT
TRBV7-6	TRBD1	.	TRBJ1-1	CASSSRPGQGRTEAFF	TGTGCCAGCAGCTCACGGCCGGGACAGGGTAGGACTGAAGCTTTCTTT
TRBV5-6	.	.	TRBJ1-2	CASSSIFGSSGGYTF	TGTGCCAGCAGCTCCATCTTCGGGTCCTCGGGCGGCTACACCTTC
TRBV5-1	.	.	TRBJ2-3	CASSFGQRTDTQYF	TGCGCCAGCAGCTTCGGCCAACGCACAGATACGCAGTATTTT
TRBV7-2	.	.	TRBJ2-7	CASSSFYEQYF	TGTGCCAGCAGCTCCTTCTACGAGCAGTACTTC
TRBV30	.	.	TRBJ1-2	CAWSPLTGVGYTF	TGTGCCTGGAGCCCTCTGACGGGTGTCGGCTACACCTTC
TRBV7-2	.	.	TRBJ2-2	CASSSDAGELFF	TGTGCCAGCAGCTCGGACGCCGGGGAGCTGTTTTTT
TRBV4-3	.	.	TRBJ2-7	CASSHVPGDEQYF	TGCGCCAGCAGCCACGTGCCGGGTGACGAGCAGTACTTC
TRBV18	.	.	TRBJ1-5	CASSLDTDQPQHF	TGTGCCAGCTCTCTCGACACTGATCAGCCCCAGCATTTT
TRBV5-6	TRBD1	once	TRBJ1-5	CASSLGSDRGGGNQPQHF	TGTGCCAGCAGCTTGGGAAGCGACAGGGGAGGGGGCAATCAGCCCCAGCATTTT
TRBV6-5	.	.	TRBJ2-5	CASSNEGGIETQYF	TGTGCCAGCAGTAACGAGGGAGGTATAGAGACCCAGTACTTC
TRBV5-1	.	.	TRBJ1-4	CASSSVTREEKLFF	TGCGCCAGCAGCTCGGTGACGAGAGAGGAAAAACTGTTTTTT
TRBV4-1	.	.	TRBJ2-6	CASSHPAVSGANVLTF	TGCGCCAGCAGCCACCCGGCGGTCTCTGGGGCCAACGTCCTGACTTTC
TRBV5-4	TRBD2	.	TRBJ2-2	CASSLEGLAGRRGELFF	TGTGCCAGCAGCTTGGAAGGACTAGCGGGGCGCAGAGGGGAGCTGTTTTTT
TRBV29-1	.	once	TRBJ1-1	CSVDSMNTEAFF	TGCAGCGTAGACAGCATGAACACTGAAGCTTTCTTT
TRBV2	TRBD1	once	TRBJ2-3	CASSRQGISTDTQYF	TGTGCCAGCAGTCGACAGGGAATCAGCACAGATACGCAGTATTTT